These 13 T cell receptor beta chains were all obtained from the same sample, sequenced in a study of T cell repertoires in cytomegalovirus infection. MiXCR, applied by TCRdb to the reads, yields one record per CDR3 protein. The sample has some 940,000 distinct CDR3 sequences; around 32% are singletons. These receptors have no identified antigens. Source: cultured CD8+ T cells from PBMCs, taken from culture after CMV antigen stimulation. These receptors were obtained from a human donor in good health (CMV status not recorded). Some clones in this sample may be carry-over from other donors' samples.

This chain connects TRBV27 to TRBJ2-7, with TRBD1 matching 7 bases. The V gene's germline CDR1 is MNHEY and CDR2 SMNVEV (reference sequence). The junction had 7 bases not matched to a gene; V was cut back by 5 bases and J by 0 bases. The CDR3 has 15 residues. The DNA for the CDR3 is TGTGCCAGCAGTCCCGGACAGGCCTTCTCCTACGAGCAGTACTTC. This codes for CASSPGQAFSYEQYF.

CDR3 residues: CASRPWEDQETQYF. The CDR3 DNA follows: TGTGCCAGCCGTCCATGGGAGGACCAAGAGACCCAGTACTTC. The rearrangement uses TRBV7-6 and TRBJ2-5; perhaps TRBD2 as D (6 bases). Germline CDR1 SGHVS, CDR2 FNYEAQ. Trimming cost V 8 bases and J 0 bases, with 13 bases left between them. The CDR3 covers 14 residues.

The table lists this clonotype with a few counts. The J gene is TRBJ2-5, the V gene TRBV7-2; TRBD2 aligns across 9 bases. The germline CDR1 and CDR2 sequences are SGHTA and FQGNSA. The CDR3 runs 16 residues. V was clipped by 1 base and J by 1 base; unmatched bases: 4. CDR3: CASSLGERGVQETQYF. CDR3 nucleotide sequence: TGTGCCAGCAGCTTAGGGGAGCGGGGGGTCCAAGAGACCCAGTACTTC.

The chain couples TRBV7-3 to TRBJ2-3; D is unresolved. V was shortened by 1 base and J by 4 bases, with 9 bases between the two germline ends. The CDR3 runs 14 residues. Germline V gives CDR1 SGHTA, CDR2 FQGTGA. The CDR3 DNA sequence: TGTGCCAGCAGCTTAAGCGAGCATCCAGATACGCAGTATTTT. This sequence encodes CASSLSEHPDTQYF.

This clonotype was recorded many times. The chain employs TRBV7-6 and TRBJ2-3; 8 positions agree with TRBD1. Germline V CDR1 and CDR2: SGHVS, FNYEAQ. The CDR3 length is 13 residues. The junction had 3 bases not matched to a gene; V was cut back by 6 bases and J by 4 bases. CDR3 region: CASSYRGSDTQYF. The DNA for the CDR3 is TGTGCCAGCAGTTACAGGGGGTCAGATACGCAGTATTTT. Full variable domain (remainder filled in from reference TRBV7-6 and TRBJ2-3): GAGVSQSPRYKVTKRGQDVALRCDPISGHVSLYWYRQALGQGPEFLTYFNYEAQQDKSGLPNDRFSAERPEGSISTLTIQRTEQRDSAMYRCASSYRGSDTQYFGPGTRLTVL.

This clonotype has just a few counts. The chain combines TRBV7-6 with TRBJ1-5; maybe TRBD1 (6 bases). The CDR3 extends over 16 amino acids. The V and J ends lost 4 bases and 8 bases respectively, with 21 bases between them. Germline V gene lookup returns CDR1 SGHVS and CDR2 FNYEAQ. This CDR3 reads CASSSTGFREDEPQHF. The CDR3 DNA follows: TGTGCCAGCAGCTCCACAGGGTTTAGAGAAGATGAGCCCCAGCATTTT.

The V gene is TRBV20-1, the J gene TRBJ2-7; 9 positions match TRBD1. From germline, CDR1 is DFQATT and CDR2 SNEGSKA (reference sequence). V was clipped by 6 bases and J by 5 bases; unmatched bases: 11. The CDR3 sequence is 14 residues long. Here the CDR3 DNA reads TGCAGTGCGAGAACAGGGGGCGTCTTCGACGAGCAGTACGTC. This sequence encodes CSARTGGVFDEQYV.

V usage is TRBV29-1 and J usage is TRBJ1-1; D unclear. This CDR3 contains 13 residues. V was trimmed by 3 bases and J by 0 bases, leaving 8 bases between them. Germline loops: CDR1 SQVTM, CDR2 ANQGSEA. The CDR3 spells CSVDREMNTEAFF. In nucleotides, the CDR3 is TGCAGCGTTGACCGGGAGATGAACACTGAAGCTTTCTTT.

This clonotype was counted ten times or more. The chain employs TRBV7-8 and TRBJ2-3, with 8 bases matching TRBD2. Trimming at V came to 3 bases and at J to 4 bases, leaving 9 bases not matched to a gene. The CDR3 extends over 16 amino acids. The germline gives CDR1 SGHVS, CDR2 FQNEAQ. Here the CDR3 DNA reads TGTGCCAGCAGCTTCGACCGGTCGGGGGGGCCAGATACGCAGTATTTT. Translated: CASSFDRSGGPDTQYF.

Points on this clonotype: A much larger clone is a single base away; this may be a read error. The gene calls are TRBV7-3 and TRBJ2-5, with a weak D call TRBD2 (6 bases). This CDR3 contains 15 residues. V was shortened by 2 bases and J by 4 bases, with 14 bases between the two germline ends. CDR1 is SGHTA and CDR2 is FQGTGA in the germline V gene. For the CDR3, the DNA is TGTGCCAGCAGCTTATCCTCCCAGGGAGGAGAGACCCAGTACTTC. The encoded protein is CASSLSSQGGETQYF.

The chain recombines TRBV25-1 with TRBJ1-1; 8 bases are a match to TRBD1. V lost 5 bases to trimming and J lost 6 bases; unmatched junction nucleotides: 14. The CDR3 is 16 amino acids. The germline gives CDR1 MGHDK, CDR2 SYGVNS. The CDR3 nucleotides are TGTGCCAGCAGTAACACCAGACCGGGACAGGTTCCTGAAGCTTTCTTT. Residues: CASSNTRPGQVPEAFF.

The J gene is TRBJ2-3, the V gene TRBV4-2; 7 bases line up with TRBD2. V was clipped by 0 bases and J by 7 bases; unmatched bases: 10. CDR1 LGHNA and CDR2 YNFKEQ come from the germline V gene. CDR3 length equals 16 residues. CDR3 DNA: TGTGCCAGCAGCCAAGATAGGCTAGCGGAGGATTATACGCAGTATTTT. Amino acid sequence: CASSQDRLAEDYTQYF.

This clonotype appeared many times. The chain is built from TRBV20-1 and TRBJ1-1, with a tentative D call TRBD1 (6 bases). V was cut by 2 bases and J by 4 bases, with 11 bases left in between. Per the germline V gene, CDR1 is DFQATT and CDR2 is SNEGSKA (reference sequence). The CDR3 is 13 residues long. The CDR3 bases are TGCAGTGCTAGAACAGGGTGGTTCACTGAAGCTTTCTTT. Its protein is CSARTGWFTEAFF.